Detailed here is one T cell receptor (beta chain). Carrying unique molecular identifiers, the cDNA also gained a universal primer site through template switching. TCRdb redid the calling of the 5' RACE reads with MiXCR, one entry per CDR3 protein. The table records hundreds of thousands of distinct CDR3 sequences, 20% to 25% of them present only once. The sample originates from a study of identical twins. The germline V gene encodes CDR1 SGHRS and CDR2 YFSETQ. V was pared by 3 bases and J by 2 bases, with 12 bases between. This CDR3 is built from 14 residues. These data are also associated with another study on T cells expressing NK-cell markers. That paper notes: Source material for TCR beta repertoires consisted of sorted CD3+CD56+NKG2C+, CD3+CD56+NKG2C- and CD3+CD56-NKG2C+ T cells. Expanded NKG2C+ T cell clones had unclear HCMV specificity.

The source of this sequence is a woman between 18 and 30 years old in good health. The rearrangement joins TRBV5-1 to TRBJ2-7; D is undetermined. The specimen was CD4+ T cells sorted from blood. CDR3 sequence reads: CASSSDGAAYEQYF. Here the CDR3 DNA reads TGCGCCAGCAGCTCGGATGGAGCCGCCTACGAGCAGTACTTC. Using reference TRBV5-1 and TRBJ2-7 for the parts outside the CDR3, the full variable domain is KAGVTQTPRYLIKTRGQQVTLSCSPISGHRSVSWYQQTPGQGLQFLFEYFSETQRNKGNFPGRFSGRQFSNSRSEMNVSTLELGDSALYLCASSSDGAAYEQYFGPGTRLTVT.